The 8 T cell receptor beta chains below all came from one sample that was sequenced in a study of OX40 agonist ivuxolimab in advanced cancers. Some clones are missing from TCRdb's copy, which holds only in-frame ones; the method was immunoSEQ multiplex PCR. The sample lists over 25,000 clones, about four fifths occurring once. This specimen consisted of CD4+ or CD8+ T cells sorted from blood, obtained in a trial of the OX40 agonist ivuxolimab. The receptor set was obtained from an adult with an advanced solid tumor such as melanoma, head and neck, liver or kidney cancer.

CDR3 sequence: CASSRLLQGKAEAFF. DNA of the CDR3: TGCGCCAGCAGCCGTTTACTACAGGGTAAGGCTGAAGCTTTCTTT. The chain combines TRBV4-1 with TRBJ1-1; possibly TRBD1 for D (6 bases). In germline, CDR1 is MGHRA, CDR2 YSYEKL. Trimming left V 4 bases short and J 6 bases short, with 18 bases between. The CDR3 runs to 15 residues.

The chain recombines TRBV6-5 with TRBJ2-7, with D tentatively TRBD2 (6 bases). This CDR3 has 13 amino acids. The V gene lost 2 bases and the J gene lost 3 bases, with 8 bases spanning the gap. Germline V gene sequence: CDR1 MNHEY, CDR2 SVGAGI. The CDR3 region has the DNA TGTGCCAGCAGTTACACCGGGGGCTACGAGCAGTACTTC. It encodes CASSYTGGYEQYF.

The chain is built from TRBV7-2 and TRBJ1-1; 7 bases agree with TRBD1. This CDR3 contains 12 residues. Germline V gene lookup returns CDR1 SGHTA and CDR2 FQGNSA. V gave up 4 bases and J gave up 6 bases; unmatched junction bases: 2. The CDR3 region has the DNA TGTGCCAGCAGCTGGGGGACAGCTGAAGCTTTCTTT. Protein: CASSWGTAEAFF.

The chain employs TRBV9 and TRBJ2-1; weak D call: TRBD1 (5 bases). V gave up 0 bases and J gave up 10 bases, with 14 bases separating them. This CDR3 is built from 14 residues. Germline CDR1 SGDLS, CDR2 YYNGEE. In DNA form, the CDR3 reads TGTGCCAGCAGCGTAGATGGCTCCCAGGGCGAGCAGTTCTTC. It specifies CASSVDGSQGEQFF.

The J gene is TRBJ1-5, the V gene TRBV5-6; D is ambiguous. The CDR3 is made up of 15 amino acids. Trimming pared 0 bases from V and 0 bases from J, leaving 7 bases between. Germline V lookup: CDR1 SGHDT, CDR2 YYEEEE. The chain's CDR3 is CASSLGPYSNQPQHF. CDR3 DNA sequence: TGTGCCAGCAGCTTGGGGCCTTATAGCAATCAGCCCCAGCATTTT. Looking up the rest from reference TRBV5-6 and TRBJ1-5 gives the full variable domain: DAGVTQSPTHLIKTRGQQVTLRCSPKSGHDTVSWYQQALGQGPQFIFQYYEEEERQRGNFPDRFSGHQFPNYSSELNVNALLLGDSALYLCASSLGPYSNQPQHFGDGTRLSIL.

The chain carries TRBV10-2 and TRBJ1-5; TRBD1 might be the D (5 bases). This CDR3 contains 13 residues. In germline, CDR1 is WSHSY, CDR2 SAAADI. The V gene lost 2 bases and the J gene lost 6 bases, with 8 bases spanning the gap. The CDR3 bases are TGCGCCAGCAGTGAGGGGGACGCTCAGCCCCAGCATTTT. As protein: CASSEGDAQPQHF.

V usage is TRBV19 and J usage is TRBJ1-5; D not certain. This CDR3 has 16 amino acids. V lost 3 bases, J lost 0 bases, and 12 bases lay in between. Germline V gene lookup returns CDR1 LNHDA and CDR2 SQIVND (reference sequence). The CDR3 DNA reads TGTGCCAGTAGTATGGCGGGAATTCCTAGCAATCAGCCCCAGCATTTT. It is translated as CASSMAGIPSNQPQHF.

The genes are TRBV27 and TRBJ2-5; 8 bases line up with TRBD2. V lost 2 bases, J lost 1 base, and 0 bases stayed unmatched. Germline CDR1 and CDR2: MNHEY and SMNVEV (reference sequence). There are 14 residues in the CDR3. For the CDR3, the DNA is TGTGCCAGCAGTTTACGGGGGGGCCAAGAGACCCAGTACTTC. This gives the protein CASSLRGGQETQYF.